The source of this T cell receptor (beta chain) is a study of blood T cell repertoires in COVID-19. Germline values: CDR1 GTSNPN, CDR2 SVGIG (reference sequence). The CDR3 is made up of 14 amino acids. Trimming cost V 1 base and J 11 bases, with 17 bases left between them. How the authors handled the data: It was from reference gene primer amplification that nucleated cell counts were estimated. The data were produced by immunoSEQ multiplex PCR, yet TCRdb's version contains in-frame clones alone and is incomplete. V and J calls plus clone size are reproduced from that table; the DNA served to infer D and trimming. The repertoire includes over 130,000 clones, about 86% of them detected once, and 3% to 4.5% sits in the top ten.

The chain links TRBV30 to TRBJ1-4, with D possibly being TRBD1 (5 bases). This receptor was obtained from a woman aged 60-75 years with acute or convalescent COVID-19. The sample taken for sequencing was peripheral blood. The CDR3 loop is CAWSEEQVLKKLFF. The CDR3, as DNA: TGTGCCTGGAGTGAAGAACAGGTTCTGAAGAAACTGTTTTTT.